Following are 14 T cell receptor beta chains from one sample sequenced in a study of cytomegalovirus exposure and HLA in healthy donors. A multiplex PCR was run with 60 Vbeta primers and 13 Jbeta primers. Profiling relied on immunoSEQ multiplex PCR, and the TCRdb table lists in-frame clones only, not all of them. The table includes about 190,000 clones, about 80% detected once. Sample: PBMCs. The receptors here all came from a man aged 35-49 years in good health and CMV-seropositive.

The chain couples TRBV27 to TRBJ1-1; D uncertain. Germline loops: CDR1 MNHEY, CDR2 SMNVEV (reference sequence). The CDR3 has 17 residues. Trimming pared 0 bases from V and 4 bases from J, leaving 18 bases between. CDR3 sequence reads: CASSLSPDPRWSTEAFF. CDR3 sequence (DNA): TGTGCCAGCAGTTTATCCCCCGACCCCCGGTGGAGCACTGAAGCTTTCTTT.

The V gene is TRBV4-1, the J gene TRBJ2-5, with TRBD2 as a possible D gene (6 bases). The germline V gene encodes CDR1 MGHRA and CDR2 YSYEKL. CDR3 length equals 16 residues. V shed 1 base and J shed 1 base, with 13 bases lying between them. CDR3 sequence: CASSQGRSGFQETQYF. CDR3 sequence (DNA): TGCGCCAGCAGCCAAGGGCGTAGCGGATTCCAAGAGACCCAGTACTTC.

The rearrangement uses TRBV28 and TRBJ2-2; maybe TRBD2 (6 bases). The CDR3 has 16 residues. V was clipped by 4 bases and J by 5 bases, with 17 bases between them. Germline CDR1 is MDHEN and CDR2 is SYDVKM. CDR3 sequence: CASSYRGSFMTGELFF. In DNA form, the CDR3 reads TGTGCCAGCAGTTACCGGGGGTCCTTTATGACCGGGGAGCTGTTTTTT.

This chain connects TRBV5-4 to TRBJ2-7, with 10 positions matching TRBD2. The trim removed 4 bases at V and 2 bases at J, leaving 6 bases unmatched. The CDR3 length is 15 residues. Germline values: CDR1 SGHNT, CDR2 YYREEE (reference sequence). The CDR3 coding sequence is TGTGCCAGCAGCCGGACTAGCGGACTACCCTACGAGCAGTACTTC. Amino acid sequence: CASSRTSGLPYEQYF.

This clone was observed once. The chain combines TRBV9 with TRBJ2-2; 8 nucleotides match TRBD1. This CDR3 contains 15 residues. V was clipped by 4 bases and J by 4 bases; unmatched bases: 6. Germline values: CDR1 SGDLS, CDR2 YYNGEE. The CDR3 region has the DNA TGTGCCAGCAGCCCAGGGGGCTACCGCACCGGGGAGCTGTTTTTT. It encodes CASSPGGYRTGELFF.

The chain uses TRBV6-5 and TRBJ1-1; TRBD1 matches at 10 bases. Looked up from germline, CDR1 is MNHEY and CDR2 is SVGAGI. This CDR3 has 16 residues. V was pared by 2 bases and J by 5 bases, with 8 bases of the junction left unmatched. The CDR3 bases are TGTGCCAGCAGTTACCCGATGACAGGGGGCTGGACTGAAGCTTTCTTT. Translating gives CASSYPMTGGWTEAFF.

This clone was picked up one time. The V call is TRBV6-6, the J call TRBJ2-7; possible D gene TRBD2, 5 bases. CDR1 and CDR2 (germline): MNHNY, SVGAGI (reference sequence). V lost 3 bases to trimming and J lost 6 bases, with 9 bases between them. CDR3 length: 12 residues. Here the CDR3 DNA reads TGTGCCAGCAGTTATGGTCGGGGCGAGCAGTACTTC. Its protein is CASSYGRGEQYF.

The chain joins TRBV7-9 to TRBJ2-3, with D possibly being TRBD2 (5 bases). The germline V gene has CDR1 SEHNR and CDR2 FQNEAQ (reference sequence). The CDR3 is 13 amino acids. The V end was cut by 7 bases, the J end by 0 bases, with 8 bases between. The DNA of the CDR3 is TGTGCCAGCACCTCGGGGAGCACAGATACGCAGTATTTT. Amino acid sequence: CASTSGSTDTQYF.

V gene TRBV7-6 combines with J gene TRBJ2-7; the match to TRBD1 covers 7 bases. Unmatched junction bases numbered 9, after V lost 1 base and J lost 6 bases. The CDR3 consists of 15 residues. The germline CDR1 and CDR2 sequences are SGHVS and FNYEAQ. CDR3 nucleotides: TGTGCCAGCAGCTTAGTCGGGACAGATAGGACCGAGCAGTACTTC. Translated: CASSLVGTDRTEQYF.

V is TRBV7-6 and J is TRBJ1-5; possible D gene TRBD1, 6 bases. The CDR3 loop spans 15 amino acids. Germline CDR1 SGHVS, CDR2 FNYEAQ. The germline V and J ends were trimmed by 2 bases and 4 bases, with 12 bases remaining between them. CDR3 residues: CASSLRSGVNQPQHF. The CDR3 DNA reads TGTGCCAGCAGCTTACGGTCAGGGGTGAATCAGCCCCAGCATTTT. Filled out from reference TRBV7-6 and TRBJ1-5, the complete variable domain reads GAGVSQSPRYKVTKRGQDVALRCDPISGHVSLYWYRQALGQGPEFLTYFNYEAQQDKSGLPNDRFSAERPEGSISTLTIQRTEQRDSAMYRCASSLRSGVNQPQHFGDGTRLSIL.

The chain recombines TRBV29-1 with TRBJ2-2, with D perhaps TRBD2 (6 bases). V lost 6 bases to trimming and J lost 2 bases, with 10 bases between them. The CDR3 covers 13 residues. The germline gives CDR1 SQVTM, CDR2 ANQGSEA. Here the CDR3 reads CSVLGTNTGELFF. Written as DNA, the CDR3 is TGCAGCGTCCTCGGGACTAACACCGGGGAGCTGTTTTTT.

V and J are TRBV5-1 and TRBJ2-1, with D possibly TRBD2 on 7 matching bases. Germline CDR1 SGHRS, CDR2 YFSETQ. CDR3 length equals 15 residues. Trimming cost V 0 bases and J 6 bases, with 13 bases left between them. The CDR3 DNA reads TGCGCCAGCAGCTTGGGAGGGGGGGGGTCCAATGAGCAGTTCTTC. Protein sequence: CASSLGGGGSNEQFF.

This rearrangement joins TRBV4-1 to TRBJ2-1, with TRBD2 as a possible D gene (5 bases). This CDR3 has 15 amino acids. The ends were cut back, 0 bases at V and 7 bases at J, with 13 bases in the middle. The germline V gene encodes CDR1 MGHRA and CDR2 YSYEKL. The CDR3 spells CASSQDIDYNNEQFF. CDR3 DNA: TGCGCCAGCAGCCAAGATATAGACTACAATAATGAGCAGTTCTTC.

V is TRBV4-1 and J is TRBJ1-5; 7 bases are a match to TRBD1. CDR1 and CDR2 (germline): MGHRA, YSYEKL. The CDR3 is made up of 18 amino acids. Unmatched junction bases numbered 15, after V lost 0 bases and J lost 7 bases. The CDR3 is CASSQDMAGGPSAQPQHF. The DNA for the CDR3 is TGCGCCAGCAGCCAAGATATGGCAGGGGGACCATCAGCACAGCCCCAGCATTTT.